This paragraph reports one T cell receptor (beta chain). Its antigen is as yet unknown. These data come from a study of T cell responses to AZD1222 COVID-19 vaccine. The protocol was immunoSEQ multiplex PCR, while the TCRdb copy is restricted to in-frame clones and leaves out a portion. The sample lists some 170,000 clones, about 88% seen once, with roughly 1.7% in the top ten. Study-wide results and limits: No day 14 peak samples; only post-peak repertoires were characterized.

Sequencing used peripheral blood, obtained on day 0 of AZD1222 vaccination. This clonotype was obtained from an adult in good health.

The CDR3 loop reads CASRSSEGSTDTQYF. CDR3 nucleotides: TGTGCCAGCAGAAGTAGCGAGGGGAGCACAGATACGCAGTATTTT. The V and J genes are TRBV28 and TRBJ2-3; either TRBD1 or TRBD2 may fit D (5 bases each). Between the trimmed V and J ends, which lost 6 bases and 0 bases, there was a span of 13 bases. This CDR3 is 15 amino acids long. Germline V lookup: CDR1 MDHEN, CDR2 SYDVKM.